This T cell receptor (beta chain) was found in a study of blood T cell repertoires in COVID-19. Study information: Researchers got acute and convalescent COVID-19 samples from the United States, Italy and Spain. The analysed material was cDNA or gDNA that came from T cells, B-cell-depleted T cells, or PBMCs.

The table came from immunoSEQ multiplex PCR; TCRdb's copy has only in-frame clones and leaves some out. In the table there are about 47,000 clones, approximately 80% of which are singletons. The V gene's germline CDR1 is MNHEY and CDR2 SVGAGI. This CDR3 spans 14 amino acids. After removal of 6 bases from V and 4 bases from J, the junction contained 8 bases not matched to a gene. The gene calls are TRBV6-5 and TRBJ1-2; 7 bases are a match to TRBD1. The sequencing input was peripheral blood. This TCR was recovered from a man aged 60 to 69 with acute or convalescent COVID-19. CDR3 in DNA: TGTGCCAGCAGCCTCGACAGGGCGGTCTATGGCTACACCTTC. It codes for CASSLDRAVYGYTF.